This T cell receptor (beta chain) was recovered during a study of T cells in localized non-small cell lung cancer. The ends were cut back, 0 bases at V and 0 bases at J, with 9 bases in the middle. CDR1 and CDR2 (germline): SQVTM, ANQGSEA. This CDR3 region has 14 residues. Points on this clone: Its antigen remains unidentified.

Whole-study results and caveats: A median of approximately 57 clones ranked among the top 100 in tumor appeared in adjacent lung. Sequencing was restricted to one tumor region; therefore, heterogeneity remains possible. Exceeding tumor, uninvolved adjacent lung had the highest T cell clonality. Increased T cell density in blood showed an association with longer overall survival.

Sequencing used immunoSEQ multiplex PCR; TCRdb keeps in-frame clones, though not all of them. The sample includes more than 100,000 clones, roughly 90% of them seen just once. This material consisted of peripheral blood, taken before any cancer treatment. This chain connects TRBV29-1 to TRBJ2-7, with a possible D match to TRBD1 (5 bases). The origin of this receptor is an older female donor with stage I lung adenocarcinoma. The CDR3 region is CSVEDPDTSYEQYF. The CDR3 nucleotides read TGCAGCGTTGAAGATCCGGACACCTCCTACGAGCAGTACTTC.